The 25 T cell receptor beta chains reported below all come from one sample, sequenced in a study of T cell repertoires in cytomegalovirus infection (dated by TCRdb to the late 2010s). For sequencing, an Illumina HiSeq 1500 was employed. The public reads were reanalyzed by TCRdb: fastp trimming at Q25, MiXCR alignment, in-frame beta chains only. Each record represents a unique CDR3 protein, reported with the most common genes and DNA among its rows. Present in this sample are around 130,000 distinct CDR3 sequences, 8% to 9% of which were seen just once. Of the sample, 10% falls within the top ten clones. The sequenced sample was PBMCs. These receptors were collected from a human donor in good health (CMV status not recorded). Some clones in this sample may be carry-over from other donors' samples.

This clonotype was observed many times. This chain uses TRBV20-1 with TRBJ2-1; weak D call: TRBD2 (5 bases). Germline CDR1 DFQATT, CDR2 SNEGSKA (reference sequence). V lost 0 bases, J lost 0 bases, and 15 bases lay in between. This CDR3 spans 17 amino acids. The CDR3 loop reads CSARDHLAKSSYNEQFF. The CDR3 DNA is TGCAGTGCTAGAGATCACCTAGCTAAGAGCTCCTACAATGAGCAGTTCTTC.

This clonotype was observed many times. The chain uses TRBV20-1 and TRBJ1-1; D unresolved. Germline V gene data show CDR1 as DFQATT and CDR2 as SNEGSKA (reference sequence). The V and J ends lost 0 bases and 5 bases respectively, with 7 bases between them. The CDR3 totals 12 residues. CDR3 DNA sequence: TGCAGTGCTAGAGATCGCGGGACTGAAGCTTTCTTT. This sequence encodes CSARDRGTEAFF.

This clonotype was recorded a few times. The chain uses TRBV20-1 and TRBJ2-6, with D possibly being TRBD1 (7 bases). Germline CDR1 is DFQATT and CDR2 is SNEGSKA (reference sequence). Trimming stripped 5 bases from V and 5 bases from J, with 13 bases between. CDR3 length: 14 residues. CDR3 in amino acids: CSALQGRRANVLTF. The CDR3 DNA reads TGCAGTGCTCTACAGGGGAGGAGGGCCAACGTCCTGACTTTC.

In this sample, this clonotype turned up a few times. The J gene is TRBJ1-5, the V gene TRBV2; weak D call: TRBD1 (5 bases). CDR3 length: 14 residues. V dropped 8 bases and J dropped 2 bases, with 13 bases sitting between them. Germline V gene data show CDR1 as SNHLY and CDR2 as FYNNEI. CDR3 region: CASLPDTGNQPQHF. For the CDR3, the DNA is TGTGCCAGCCTTCCGGACACCGGCAATCAGCCCCAGCATTTT.

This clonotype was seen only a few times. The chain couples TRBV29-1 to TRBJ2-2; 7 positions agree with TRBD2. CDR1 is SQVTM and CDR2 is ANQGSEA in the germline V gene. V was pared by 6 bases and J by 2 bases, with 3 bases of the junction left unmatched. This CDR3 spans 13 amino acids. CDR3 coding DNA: TGCAGCGTGGGACTAAGAAACACCGGGGAGCTGTTTTTT. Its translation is CSVGLRNTGELFF.

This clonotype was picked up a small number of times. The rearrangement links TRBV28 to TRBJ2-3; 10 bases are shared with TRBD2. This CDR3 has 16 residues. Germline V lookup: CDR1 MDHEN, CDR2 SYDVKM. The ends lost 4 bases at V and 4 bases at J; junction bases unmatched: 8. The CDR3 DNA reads TGTGCCAGCAGTTACCCCGGGACTAGCGAGGCAGATACGCAGTATTTT. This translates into CASSYPGTSEADTQYF.

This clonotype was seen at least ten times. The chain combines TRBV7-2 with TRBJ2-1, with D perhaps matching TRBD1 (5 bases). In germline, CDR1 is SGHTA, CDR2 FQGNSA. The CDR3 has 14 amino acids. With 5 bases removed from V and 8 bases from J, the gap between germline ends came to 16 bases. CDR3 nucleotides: TGTGCCAGCAGCCGTGGGGCTTCGGTCGATGAGCAGTTCTTC. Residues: CASSRGASVDEQFF. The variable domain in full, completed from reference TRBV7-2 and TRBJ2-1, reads GAGVSQSPSNKVTEKGKDVELRCDPISGHTALYWYRQSLGQGLEFLIYFQGNSAPDKSGLPSDRFSAERTGGSVSTLTIQRTQQEDSAVYLCASSRGASVDEQFFGPGTRLTVL.

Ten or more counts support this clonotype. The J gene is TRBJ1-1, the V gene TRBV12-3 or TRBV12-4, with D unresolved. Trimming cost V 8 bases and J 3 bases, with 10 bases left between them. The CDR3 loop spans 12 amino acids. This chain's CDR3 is CASLARDTEAFF. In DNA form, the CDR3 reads TGTGCCAGCCTAGCCCGGGACACTGAAGCTTTCTTT.

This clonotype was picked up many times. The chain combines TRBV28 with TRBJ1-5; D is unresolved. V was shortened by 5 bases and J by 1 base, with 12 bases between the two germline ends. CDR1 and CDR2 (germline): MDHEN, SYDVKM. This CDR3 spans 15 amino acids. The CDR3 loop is CASSPLWPSNQPQHF. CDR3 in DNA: TGTGCCAGCAGTCCTCTATGGCCGAGCAATCAGCCCCAGCATTTT.

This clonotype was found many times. The CDR3 DNA reads as TGTGCCAGCAGTACCGGGGGCGGGGGCTACACCTTC. This sequence encodes CASSTGGGGYTF. The V call is TRBV2, the J call TRBJ1-2, with a possible D match to TRBD1 (6 bases). V was shortened by 5 bases and J by 8 bases, with 12 bases between the two germline ends. The CDR3 length is 12 residues. Germline assignment: CDR1 SNHLY and CDR2 FYNNEI.

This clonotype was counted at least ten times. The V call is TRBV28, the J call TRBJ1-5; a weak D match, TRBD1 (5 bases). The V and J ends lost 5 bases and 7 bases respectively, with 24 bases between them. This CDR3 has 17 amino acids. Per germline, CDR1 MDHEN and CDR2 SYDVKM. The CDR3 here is CASSLRPGPPKGQPQHF. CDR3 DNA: TGTGCCAGCAGTCTTCGACCGGGACCCCCAAAGGGGCAGCCCCAGCATTTT.

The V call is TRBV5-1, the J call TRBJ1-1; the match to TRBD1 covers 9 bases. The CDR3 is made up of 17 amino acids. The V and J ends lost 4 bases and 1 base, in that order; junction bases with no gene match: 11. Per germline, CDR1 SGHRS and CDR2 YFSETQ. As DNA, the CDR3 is TGCGCCAGCAGCCCGGGACAGGGAAAGGGCCCGAACACTGAAGCTTTCTTT. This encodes CASSPGQGKGPNTEAFF.

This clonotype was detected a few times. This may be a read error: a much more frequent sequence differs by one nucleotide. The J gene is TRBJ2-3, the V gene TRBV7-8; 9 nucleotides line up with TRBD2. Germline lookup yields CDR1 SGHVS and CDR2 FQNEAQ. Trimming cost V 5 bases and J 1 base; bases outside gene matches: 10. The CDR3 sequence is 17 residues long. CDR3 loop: CASSEGAGGGGTDTQYF. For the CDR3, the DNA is TGTGCCAGCAGCGAGGGGGCGGGGGGGGGGGGCACAGATACGCAGTATTTT. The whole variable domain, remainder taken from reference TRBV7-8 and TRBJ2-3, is GAGVSQSPRYKVAKRGQDVALRCDPISGHVSLFWYQQALGQGPEFLTYFQNEAQLDKSGLPSDRFFAERPEGSVSTLKIQRTQQEDSAVYLCASSEGAGGGGTDTQYFGPGTRLTVL.

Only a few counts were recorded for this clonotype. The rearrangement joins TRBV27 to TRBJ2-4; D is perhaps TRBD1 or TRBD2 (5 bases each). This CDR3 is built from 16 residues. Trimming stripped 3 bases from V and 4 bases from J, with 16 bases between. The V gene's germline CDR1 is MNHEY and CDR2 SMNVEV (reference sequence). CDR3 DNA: TGTGCCAGCAGTTTTGGCCCCAGGGACGGGAAAAACATTCAGTACTTC. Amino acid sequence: CASSFGPRDGKNIQYF.

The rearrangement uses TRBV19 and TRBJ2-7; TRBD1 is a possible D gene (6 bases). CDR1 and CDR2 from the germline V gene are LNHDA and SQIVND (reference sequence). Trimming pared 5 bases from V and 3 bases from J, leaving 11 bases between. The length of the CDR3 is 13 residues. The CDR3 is CASSLRTDYEQYF. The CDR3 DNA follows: TGTGCCAGTAGTCTTCGGACAGACTACGAGCAGTACTTC.

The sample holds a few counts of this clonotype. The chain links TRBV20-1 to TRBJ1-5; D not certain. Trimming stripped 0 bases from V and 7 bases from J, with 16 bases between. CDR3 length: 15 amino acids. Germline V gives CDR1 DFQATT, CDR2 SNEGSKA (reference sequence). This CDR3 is CSARDLAKKEQPQHF. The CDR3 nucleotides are TGCAGTGCTAGAGATTTGGCAAAAAAGGAGCAGCCCCAGCATTTT.

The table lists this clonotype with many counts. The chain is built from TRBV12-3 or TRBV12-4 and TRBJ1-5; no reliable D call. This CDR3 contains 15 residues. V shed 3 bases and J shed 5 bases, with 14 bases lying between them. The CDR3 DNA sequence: TGTGCCAGCAGTTTTCAGACGGGTTTCGATCAGCCCCAGCATTTT. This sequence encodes CASSFQTGFDQPQHF.

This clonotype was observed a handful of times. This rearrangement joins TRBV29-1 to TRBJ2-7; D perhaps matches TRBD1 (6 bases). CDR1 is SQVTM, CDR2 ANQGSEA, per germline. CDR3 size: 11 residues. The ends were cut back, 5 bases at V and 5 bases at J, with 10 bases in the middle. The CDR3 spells CSVQGSHEQYF. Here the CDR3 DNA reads TGCAGCGTTCAGGGGTCCCACGAGCAGTACTTC.

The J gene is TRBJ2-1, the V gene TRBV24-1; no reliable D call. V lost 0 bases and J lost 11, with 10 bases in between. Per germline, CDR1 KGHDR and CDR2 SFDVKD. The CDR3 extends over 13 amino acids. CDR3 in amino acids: CATSDLWMKKQFF. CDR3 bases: TGTGCCACCAGTGATTTGTGGATGAAGAAGCAGTTCTTC.

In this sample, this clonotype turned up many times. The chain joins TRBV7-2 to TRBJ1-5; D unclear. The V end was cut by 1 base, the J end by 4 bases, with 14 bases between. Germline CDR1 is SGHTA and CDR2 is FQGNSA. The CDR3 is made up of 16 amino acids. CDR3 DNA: TGTGCCAGCAGCTTAGTTATCGGCAGATTAAATCAGCCCCAGCATTTT. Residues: CASSLVIGRLNQPQHF.

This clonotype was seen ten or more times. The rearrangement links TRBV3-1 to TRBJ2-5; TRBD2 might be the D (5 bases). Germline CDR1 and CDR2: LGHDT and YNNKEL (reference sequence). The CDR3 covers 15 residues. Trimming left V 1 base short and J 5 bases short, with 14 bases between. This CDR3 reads CASSQVNARAETQYF. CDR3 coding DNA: TGTGCCAGCAGCCAAGTCAACGCGCGGGCGGAGACCCAGTACTTC.

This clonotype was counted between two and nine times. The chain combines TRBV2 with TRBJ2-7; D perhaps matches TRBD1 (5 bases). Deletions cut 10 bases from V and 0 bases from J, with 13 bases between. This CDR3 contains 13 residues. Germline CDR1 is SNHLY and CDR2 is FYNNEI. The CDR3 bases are TGTGCCACCGCAGGGATCCTCTCCTACGAGCAGTACTTC. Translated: CATAGILSYEQYF.

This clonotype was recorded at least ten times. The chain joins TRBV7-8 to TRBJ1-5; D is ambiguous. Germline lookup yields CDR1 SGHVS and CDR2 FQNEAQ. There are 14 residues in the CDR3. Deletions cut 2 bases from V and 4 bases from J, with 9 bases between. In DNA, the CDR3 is TGTGCCAGCAGCTTAAGCGGTACTAATCAGCCCCAGCATTTT. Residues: CASSLSGTNQPQHF.

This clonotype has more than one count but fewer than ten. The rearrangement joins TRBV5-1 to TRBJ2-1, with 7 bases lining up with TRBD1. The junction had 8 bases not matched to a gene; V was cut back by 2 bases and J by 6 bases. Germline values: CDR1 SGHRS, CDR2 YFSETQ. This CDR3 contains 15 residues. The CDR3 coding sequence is TGCGCCAGCAGCTTCGGACAGGTCGAGTCCAATGAGCAGTTCTTC. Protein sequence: CASSFGQVESNEQFF.

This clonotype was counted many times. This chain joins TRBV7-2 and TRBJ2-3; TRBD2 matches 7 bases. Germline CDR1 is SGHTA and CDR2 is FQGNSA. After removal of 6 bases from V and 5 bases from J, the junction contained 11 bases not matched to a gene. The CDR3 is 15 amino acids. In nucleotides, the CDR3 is TGTGCCAGCAGTCCCCGACTAGCCGGTCAAGATACGCAGTATTTT. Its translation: CASSPRLAGQDTQYF.